A single sample gave rise to the 23 T cell receptor beta chains below, sequenced in a study of Ad26.COV2.S vaccination and SARS-CoV-2 variants (dated by TCRdb to the early 2020s). Read against the paper, the sample's treatment or condition label means: 19 received Ad26.COV2.S at low or high dose, single or two shots; a few received placebo; per-sample allocation not given. Repertoires of vaccine and placebo recipients were sequenced from samples taken on day 63 after the first injection. The library was produced with the immunoSEQ multiplex PCR assay. TCRdb took over this immuneACCESS table, retaining in-frame rearrangements with V and J assigned. Such tables are incomplete; in checked studies, under half of the missing clones stem from an unresolved V gene, and the remainder is unexplained. Recorded for this sample are 350,000 to 500,000 clones; over 75% of them occurred a single time. Jointly, the top ten make up 9% to 15% of the sample.

The material sequenced was peripheral blood, taken in a trial of Ad26.COV2.S vaccine versus placebo. These receptors were taken from a person aged 18-65 years who received the Ad26.COV2.S COVID-19 vaccine or a placebo.

V and J are TRBV18 and TRBJ2-7, with 9 positions matching TRBD1. The CDR3 has 15 amino acids. The trim removed 4 bases at V and 3 bases at J, leaving 7 bases unmatched. Germline CDR1 is KGHSH and CDR2 is LQKENI. DNA for the CDR3: TGTGCCAGCTCACAACTAAGACAGGGGGGCTACGAGCAGTACTTC. Residues: CASSQLRQGGYEQYF.

V usage is TRBV4-2 and J usage is TRBJ1-1, with D possibly TRBD1 on 6 matching bases. CDR1 and CDR2 (germline): LGHNA, YNFKEQ. The CDR3 sequence is 15 residues long. V lost 1 base to trimming and J lost 3 bases, with 12 bases between them. The CDR3 sequence: CASSQGGGWDTEAFF. Here the CDR3 DNA reads TGTGCCAGCAGCCAAGGGGGGGGCTGGGACACTGAAGCTTTCTTT.

CDR3 bases: TGTGCCACCAGTGATTTTCCGTCCGGGGAGCTGTTTTTT. It codes for CATSDFPSGELFF. The chain employs TRBV24-1 and TRBJ2-2; unclear D gene. Trimming took 1 base from V and 6 from J, leaving 5 bases between them. CDR1 is KGHDR, CDR2 SFDVKD, per germline. There are 13 residues in the CDR3.

CDR3 in amino acids: CASSGTVSNQPQHF. The CDR3 nucleotides read TGTGCCAGCAGTGGGACAGTTAGCAATCAGCCCCAGCATTTT. The genes are TRBV28 and TRBJ1-5; TRBD1 aligns across 7 bases. The CDR3 runs 14 residues. Trimming at V came to 5 bases and at J to 0 bases, leaving 1 base not matched to a gene. The V gene's germline CDR1 is MDHEN and CDR2 SYDVKM.

The chain joins TRBV29-1 to TRBJ1-1, with 8 bases matching TRBD1. Germline V gene lookup returns CDR1 SQVTM and CDR2 ANQGSEA. The V segment lost 2 bases and the J segment 7 bases; nucleotides outside the gene matches: 3. The CDR3 has 12 residues. The CDR3 is CSVETGGYEAFF. The CDR3 nucleotides are TGCAGCGTTGAAACAGGGGGGTATGAAGCTTTCTTT.

This chain uses TRBV18 with TRBJ1-3; D gene unclear. The CDR3 has 15 residues. Looked up from germline, CDR1 is KGHSH and CDR2 is LQKENI. Trimming removed 4 bases from V and 0 bases from J, with 10 bases in between. CDR3: CASSLDLYSGNTIYF. The DNA of the CDR3 is TGTGCCAGCTCACTTGACCTCTACTCTGGAAACACCATATATTTT.

V and J are TRBV18 and TRBJ1-4, with D uncertain. From germline, CDR1 is KGHSH and CDR2 LQKENI. V was trimmed by 1 base and J by 3 bases, leaving 9 bases between them. The CDR3 is made up of 15 amino acids. The CDR3 nucleotides are TGTGCCAGCTCACCACGAACAGACCCTAATGAAAAACTGTTTTTT. It codes for CASSPRTDPNEKLFF.

The gene calls are TRBV7-2 and TRBJ1-5, with D unresolved. The germline CDR1 and CDR2 sequences are SGHTA and FQGNSA. Deletions cut 5 bases from V and 0 bases from J, with 5 bases between. The CDR3 runs 13 residues. In DNA, the CDR3 is TGTGCCAGCAGCCCCGATAGCAATCAGCCCCAGCATTTT. This codes for CASSPDSNQPQHF.

V and J are TRBV19 and TRBJ1-1, with a possible D match to TRBD1 (5 bases). This CDR3 contains 14 residues. CDR1 LNHDA and CDR2 SQIVND come from the germline V gene (reference sequence). V gave up 7 bases and J gave up 3 bases, with 15 bases separating them. CDR3: CASNAGPQDTEAFF. The DNA for the CDR3 is TGTGCCAGTAACGCGGGACCGCAAGACACTGAAGCTTTCTTT.

The chain uses TRBV3-1 (or the pseudogene TRBV3-2) and TRBJ1-1, with D perhaps matching TRBD1 (6 bases). Trimming stripped 2 bases from V and 8 bases from J, with 12 bases between. The CDR3 loop spans 13 amino acids. Germline CDR1 LGHDT, CDR2 YNNKEL (reference sequence). The CDR3: CASSQQGTNEAFF. Here the CDR3 DNA reads TGTGCCAGCAGCCAACAAGGGACAAACGAAGCTTTCTTT.

CDR3 DNA sequence: TGTGCCAGCAGCCTCACGGGGGGACTAGCGGGATATGAGCAGTTCTTC. Translating it yields CASSLTGGLAGYEQFF. The chain uses TRBV7-9 and TRBJ2-1; 13 positions agree with TRBD2. The CDR3 contains 16 residues. The germline gives CDR1 SEHNR, CDR2 FQNEAQ (reference sequence). After removal of 5 bases from V and 8 bases from J, the junction contained 9 bases not matched to a gene.

The chain has TRBV7-2 and TRBJ2-7, with D tentatively TRBD2 (5 bases). The CDR3 consists of 14 residues. Between the trimmed V and J ends, which lost 3 bases and 2 bases, there was a span of 11 bases. Germline V CDR1 and CDR2: SGHTA, FQGNSA. In DNA form, the CDR3 reads TGTGCCAGCAGCTTGAGCAGCGGAGCCTACGAGCAGTACTTC. It codes for CASSLSSGAYEQYF.

J is TRBJ2-2 and V is TRBV7-6; perhaps TRBD1 as D (6 bases). Germline V gives CDR1 SGHVS, CDR2 FNYEAQ. The CDR3 covers 15 residues. Trimming pared 1 base from V and 6 bases from J, leaving 12 bases between. The CDR3 sequence: CASSLEFGQSGELFF. The DNA of the CDR3 is TGTGCCAGCAGCTTAGAATTCGGACAGTCCGGGGAGCTGTTTTTT.

CDR3 loop: CASSPRGPNTGELFF. The CDR3 nucleotides are TGTGCCAGCAGCCCACGCGGTCCGAACACCGGGGAGCTGTTTTTT. This chain links TRBV13 with TRBJ2-2; D call uncertain. V lost 5 bases to trimming and J lost 0 bases, with 10 bases between them. The CDR3 covers 15 residues. Germline CDR1 PRHDT, CDR2 FYEKMQ (reference sequence).

This sequence joins TRBV7-2 and TRBJ2-1, with 14 bases aligning to TRBD2. V shed 0 bases and J 9 bases; nucleotides not matched to a gene: 1. Germline V gene sequence: CDR1 SGHTA, CDR2 FQGNSA. The CDR3 is 15 residues long. CDR3 region: CASSLAGTSGSEQFF. CDR3 nucleotide sequence: TGTGCCAGCAGCTTAGCCGGGACTAGCGGGAGTGAGCAGTTCTTC.

The chain uses TRBV14 and TRBJ2-1; weak D call: TRBD2 (6 bases). CDR3 length equals 13 residues. The germline V gene encodes CDR1 SGHDN and CDR2 FVKESK. V was trimmed by 4 bases and J by 7 bases, leaving 11 bases between them. CDR3 in amino acids: CASSRGRSNEQFF. The CDR3 DNA follows: TGTGCCAGCAGCCGGGGGAGGTCAAATGAGCAGTTCTTC.

The CDR3 loop is CASSDRLIGPRENIQYF. In DNA form, the CDR3 reads TGTGCCAGCAGCGACCGACTTATCGGACCAAGGGAAAACATTCAGTACTTC. The chain has TRBV11-2 and TRBJ2-4; D is ambiguous. This CDR3 region has 17 residues. V was shortened by 5 bases and J by 5 bases, with 22 bases between the two germline ends. Germline loops: CDR1 SGHAT, CDR2 FQNNGV.

This chain connects TRBV7-9 to TRBJ1-1; D unresolved. Germline lookup yields CDR1 SEHNR and CDR2 FQNEAQ (reference sequence). The CDR3 sequence is 14 residues long. V was cut by 3 bases and J by 3 bases, with 11 bases left in between. CDR3 bases: TGTGCCAGCAGCTTGGGGAATTTGGACACTGAAGCTTTCTTT. It translates to CASSLGNLDTEAFF.

The rearrangement uses TRBV2 and TRBJ2-2; TRBD1 matches at 7 bases. V trimming: 9 bases; J trimming: 2 bases; junction bases outside the gene matches: 6. The CDR3 contains 14 residues. CDR1 is SNHLY, CDR2 FYNNEI, per germline. For the CDR3, the DNA is TGTGCCAGGTCGAGAGGGGGCAACACCGGGGAGCTGTTTTTT. This gives the protein CARSRGGNTGELFF.

This sequence joins TRBV5-1 and TRBJ2-2; possibly TRBD1 or TRBD2 for D (5 bases each). The V gene's germline CDR1 is SGHRS and CDR2 YFSETQ. The CDR3 consists of 15 residues. Trimming cost V 4 bases and J 2 bases, with 12 bases left between them. This CDR3 is CASSPGTINTGELFF. In DNA, the CDR3 is TGCGCCAGCAGCCCCGGGACCATAAACACCGGGGAGCTGTTTTTT.

This clone was picked up one time. This chain links TRBV11-3 with TRBJ2-3; 7 bases agree with TRBD1. The CDR3 runs 17 residues. J lost 2 bases, V lost 4 bases, and 12 bases had no gene match. From germline, CDR1 is SGHNT and CDR2 YENEEA. CDR3 sequence reads: CASSSRTGGVVTDTQYF. In DNA form, the CDR3 reads TGTGCCAGCAGCTCGAGGACAGGTGGGGTTGTCACAGATACGCAGTATTTT. Full variable domain (remainder filled in from reference TRBV11-3 and TRBJ2-3): EAGVVQSPRYKIIEKKQPVAFWCNPISGHNTLYWYLQNLGQGPELLIRYENEEAVDDSQLPKDRFSAERLKGVDSTLKIQPAELGDSAVYLCASSSRTGGVVTDTQYFGPGTRLTVL.

This clone has just a few counts. The chain has TRBV30 and TRBJ1-1; no clear D gene. From germline, CDR1 is GTSNPN and CDR2 SVGIG (reference sequence). The V and J ends lost 0 bases and 4 bases respectively, with 9 bases between them. The CDR3 totals 13 residues. The CDR3 loop reads CAWSVASFTEAFF. The DNA for the CDR3 is TGTGCCTGGAGTGTAGCAAGTTTCACTGAAGCTTTCTTT.

CDR3 nucleotides: TGTGCCAGCAGCCCGAATAGGGTGTGGACCTACGAGCAGTACTTC. It translates to CASSPNRVWTYEQYF. The rearrangement links TRBV9 to TRBJ2-7; no firm D call. There are 15 residues in the CDR3. Trimming removed 4 bases at V and 2 bases at J, with 16 bases between. Germline assignment: CDR1 SGDLS and CDR2 YYNGEE.